This entry concerns a single TCR beta chain. This specimen belongs to a study of T cells in localized non-small cell lung cancer. The method was immunoSEQ multiplex PCR; TCRdb's version includes in-frame clones alone and lacks a portion of them. The table records around 50,000 clones, approximately 86% of them present only once. This TCR was recovered from a female donor with stage II lung adenocarcinoma. The sequencing used PBMCs, collected before any cancer treatment.

In nucleotides, the CDR3 is TGTGCCAGCAGTTCTACGACAGGGGGTGAAGCTTTCTTT. Translating gives CASSSTTGGEAFF. The chain joins TRBV27 to TRBJ1-1, with 9 bases matching TRBD1. Germline V lookup: CDR1 MNHEY, CDR2 SMNVEV (reference sequence). Trimming removed 4 bases from V and 7 bases from J; junction bases left unmatched: 4. The CDR3 has 13 residues.